This T cell receptor (beta chain) was sequenced in a study of Ad26.COV2.S vaccination and SARS-CoV-2 variants. Study overall: Once or twice, 56 days apart, Ad26.COV2.S was delivered intramuscularly.

Libraries were prepared by immunoSEQ multiplex PCR; TCRdb keeps only in-frame clonotypes and omits some of them. The sample has 510,000 or so clones, around nine tenths seen once. As to treatment: some 19 received Ad26.COV2.S at low or high dose, single or two shots; five or six received placebo; per-sample allocation not given. Day 63 after the first vaccine or placebo injection was the time point for sampling. The junction had 4 bases not matched to a gene; V was cut back by 11 bases and J by 5 bases. CDR3 length: 11 residues. Germline CDR1 reads MNHEY; CDR2 reads SVGAGI. Material: peripheral blood, obtained in a trial of Ad26.COV2.S vaccine versus placebo. The V and J genes are TRBV6-5 and TRBJ1-2; 8 bases agree with TRBD1. The TCR sequence derives from a person between 18 and 65 years old who received the Ad26.COV2.S COVID-19 vaccine or a placebo. The CDR3 region has the DNA TGTGCCGGGGGACAGGTTTATGGCTACACCTTC. This encodes CAGGQVYGYTF.